One T cell receptor (beta chain) is described in this entry. The ends lost 8 bases at V and 0 bases at J; junction bases unmatched: 7. The CDR3 consists of 15 residues. The germline V gene has CDR1 SEHNR and CDR2 FQNEAQ (reference sequence). Per the authors' pipeline: It was from reference gene primer amplification that nucleated cell counts were estimated. Data came from immunoSEQ multiplex PCR; TCRdb stores just in-frame clones and leaves some out. That table is the source of V, J and clone size, and D and trimming were worked out from the DNA. The top ten clones hold under 9.5% of a sample with 130,000 to 150,000 clones, approximately 80% of them seen once. The sample comes from a study of blood T cell repertoires in COVID-19. Overall study context: Samples of COVID-19 (acute and convalescent) were obtained from the United States, Italy and Spain. PBMCs, B-cell-depleted T cells, or T cells provided the cDNA or gDNA that made up the material.

This clonotype was obtained from an elderly woman in a cohort sampled during active or convalescent COVID-19. J is TRBJ2-3 and V is TRBV7-9; TRBD1 matches 8 bases. The sequenced sample consisted of peripheral blood. The DNA of the CDR3 is TGTGCCAGCGGCCCAGGGGGCACTAGCACAGATACGCAGTATTTT. It encodes CASGPGGTSTDTQYF.